The rows below give T cell receptor beta chains drawn from one sample of a study of blood T cell repertoires in COVID-19. The data were produced by immunoSEQ multiplex PCR, yet TCRdb's version contains in-frame clones alone and is incomplete. Of approximately 130,000 clones in the sample, roughly four fifths were seen once. Sequenced sample: peripheral blood. These receptors were collected from a human donor in a cohort sampled during active COVID-19. Both conserved end residues are part of each CDR3. Fields, in order: V gene, D gene, clone size, J gene, CDR3 protein, CDR3 DNA. The D gene is left open where the match is weak. Some rows have no size entry. The others give once, few or many, or a class for an expanded clone.

V: TRBV4-1; D: NA; size: NA; J: TRBJ1-3; CDR3: CASSQDRLQGSGNTIYF; DNA: TGCGCCAGCAGCCAAGATCGGTTGCAGGGCTCTGGAAACACCATATATTTT
V: TRBV5-6; D: NA; size: NA; J: TRBJ2-2; CDR3: CASSFGLQNTGELFF; DNA: TGTGCCAGCAGCTTCGGACTCCAGAACACCGGGGAGCTGTTTTTT
V: TRBV2; D: NA; size: NA; J: TRBJ1-2; CDR3: CASSDDGAGYGYTF; DNA: TGTGCCAGCAGTGATGATGGGGCTGGCTATGGCTACACCTTC
V: TRBV30; D: NA; size: few; J: TRBJ1-3; CDR3: CAWSGNGNTIYF; DNA: TGTGCCTGGAGCGGGAATGGAAACACCATATATTTT
V: TRBV2; D: TRBD2; size: NA; J: TRBJ2-2; CDR3: CASSAPEGLANTGELFF; DNA: TGTGCCAGCAGCGCTCCGGAGGGACTAGCTAACACCGGGGAGCTGTTTTTT
V: TRBV6-5; D: NA; size: NA; J: TRBJ2-3; CDR3: CASPLRATDTQYF; DNA: TGTGCCAGCCCTTTACGCGCCACAGATACGCAGTATTTT
V: TRBV9; D: NA; size: once; J: TRBJ1-6; CDR3: CASSVVAENSPLHF; DNA: TGTGCCAGCAGCGTAGTGGCAGAAAATTCACCCCTCCACTTT
V: TRBV7-3; D: TRBD1; size: NA; J: TRBJ2-1; CDR3: CASSPTGQANNEQFF; DNA: TGTGCCAGCAGCCCAACAGGACAGGCCAACAATGAGCAGTTCTTC
V: TRBV27; D: TRBD1; size: NA; J: TRBJ2-7; CDR3: CASSFLDRVPSGEQYF; DNA: TGTGCCAGCAGTTTCCTAGACAGGGTTCCCTCCGGGGAGCAGTACTTC
V: TRBV7-3; D: TRBD2; size: few; J: TRBJ2-7; CDR3: CASSPTGGHYEQYF; DNA: TGTGCCAGCAGCCCCACGGGGGGTCACTACGAGCAGTACTTC
V: TRBV5-4; D: NA; size: NA; J: TRBJ1-4; CDR3: CASSLQGGNEKLFF; DNA: TGTGCCAGCAGCTTGCAGGGCGGTAATGAAAAACTGTTTTTT
V: TRBV19; D: NA; size: few; J: TRBJ1-5; CDR3: CASSKRRDSKSGSSNQPQHF; DNA: TGTGCCAGTAGTAAAAGACGGGATTCAAAGAGTGGGTCGAGCAATCAGCCCCAGCATTTT
V: TRBV11-2; D: TRBD1; size: once; J: TRBJ1-2; CDR3: CASSPQGVDYGYTF; DNA: TGTGCCAGCAGCCCCCAGGGGGTTGATTATGGCTACACCTTC
V: TRBV12-3/TRBV12-4; D: NA; size: NA; J: TRBJ1-2; CDR3: CASSFDWRGGYTF; DNA: TGTGCCAGCAGTTTTGATTGGAGGGGTGGCTACACCTTC
V: TRBV18; D: NA; size: NA; J: TRBJ2-2; CDR3: CASSPTRIESTGELFF; DNA: TGTGCCAGCTCACCAACTAGAATTGAATCCACCGGGGAGCTGTTTTTT
V: TRBV28; D: TRBD1; size: NA; J: TRBJ1-1; CDR3: CASSLDREENTEAFF; DNA: TGTGCCAGCAGTTTAGACAGGGAGGAGAACACTGAAGCTTTCTTT
V: TRBV5-6; D: NA; size: few; J: TRBJ1-1; CDR3: CASSSLQGKAFF; DNA: TGTGCCAGCAGCTCCCTACAGGGAAAAGCTTTCTTT
V: TRBV6-5; D: TRBD1; size: NA; J: TRBJ2-7; CDR3: CASSPTGYSSYEQYF; DNA: TGTGCCAGCAGTCCGACAGGGTACAGCTCCTACGAGCAGTACTTC
V: TRBV5-4; D: NA; size: NA; J: TRBJ1-3; CDR3: CASSLSTGRGNTIYF; DNA: TGTGCCAGCAGCTTGAGCACAGGGCGTGGAAACACCATATATTTT
V: TRBV5-1; D: TRBD2; size: NA; J: TRBJ2-2; CDR3: CASSRSGEESITGELFF; DNA: TGCGCCAGCAGCAGGAGCGGGGAGGAATCAATAACCGGGGAGCTGTTTTTT
V: TRBV30; D: NA; size: few; J: TRBJ2-7; CDR3: CAWSVAEVAYEQYF; DNA: TGTGCCTGGAGTGTAGCAGAGGTCGCGTACGAGCAGTACTTC
V: TRBV6-5; D: NA; size: NA; J: TRBJ2-1; CDR3: CASTRGGDYNEQFF; DNA: TGTGCCAGCACCAGAGGCGGGGACTACAATGAGCAGTTCTTC
V: TRBV4-1; D: NA; size: NA; J: TRBJ2-1; CDR3: CASSQKATTQVNEQFF; DNA: TGCGCCAGCAGCCAAAAAGCAACTACACAAGTCAATGAGCAGTTCTTC
V: TRBV2; D: TRBD1; size: NA; J: TRBJ2-3; CDR3: CASSRTGNRLDTQYF; DNA: TGTGCCAGCAGTCGGACAGGGAATAGGTTAGATACGCAGTATTTT
V: TRBV2; D: NA; size: NA; J: TRBJ2-3; CDR3: CASSEVRSSGIPVGTDTQYF; DNA: TGTGCCAGCAGTGAAGTGAGGAGTAGCGGAATTCCCGTCGGCACAGATACGCAGTATTTT
V: TRBV6-2/TRBV6-3; D: TRBD1; size: NA; J: TRBJ1-5; CDR3: CASSFRLITGVNQPQHF; DNA: TGTGCCAGCAGTTTTCGACTAATTACAGGGGTCAATCAGCCCCAGCATTTT
V: TRBV12-3/TRBV12-4; D: NA; size: NA; J: TRBJ2-7; CDR3: CASSWGVHEQYF; DNA: TGTGCCAGCAGTTGGGGGGTTCACGAGCAGTACTTC
V: TRBV4-2; D: NA; size: once; J: TRBJ1-2; CDR3: CASSQGGGRRGYTF; DNA: TGTGCCAGCAGCCAAGGCGGGGGGCGGAGAGGCTACACCTTC
V: TRBV29-1; D: NA; size: NA; J: TRBJ1-1; CDR3: CSVEPEGSGTEAFF; DNA: TGCAGCGTTGAGCCGGAGGGTTCGGGCACTGAAGCTTTCTTT
V: TRBV18; D: TRBD1; size: NA; J: TRBJ1-3; CDR3: CASSPDRRVTGNTIYF; DNA: TGTGCCAGCTCACCGGACAGGCGGGTCACTGGAAACACCATATATTTT
V: TRBV10-1; D: NA; size: once; J: TRBJ2-7; CDR3: CASSVATPGAISYEQYF; DNA: TGCGCCAGCAGTGTCGCCACACCGGGAGCTATCTCCTACGAGCAGTACTTC
V: TRBV12-2; D: NA; size: NA; J: TRBJ1-2; CDR3: CASRLAPGQDLPGGYTF; DNA: TGTGCAAGTCGCTTAGCGCCGGGACAGGACCTACCAGGAGGCTACACCTTC
V: TRBV2; D: TRBD1; size: NA; J: TRBJ2-6; CDR3: CASNRGSGANVLTF; DNA: TGTGCCAGCAACAGGGGCTCTGGGGCCAACGTCCTGACTTTC
V: TRBV7-2; D: NA; size: NA; J: TRBJ1-2; CDR3: CASRLPPEGGYTF; DNA: TGTGCCAGCAGACTCCCCCCCGAGGGAGGCTACACCTTC
V: TRBV6-5; D: NA; size: NA; J: TRBJ2-7; CDR3: CASSYHAVSYEQYF; DNA: TGTGCCAGCAGTTACCATGCAGTATCCTACGAGCAGTACTTC
V: TRBV29-1; D: NA; size: few; J: TRBJ2-1; CDR3: CSVRTTGGNEQFF; DNA: TGCAGCGTCCGGACGACCGGGGGAAATGAGCAGTTCTTC
V: TRBV7-3; D: TRBD2; size: NA; J: TRBJ2-5; CDR3: CASSLNLAGPGTQYF; DNA: TGTGCCAGCAGCTTAAACTTAGCGGGCCCGGGGACCCAGTACTTC
V: TRBV5-1; D: NA; size: NA; J: TRBJ2-7; CDR3: CASSLDSAYEQYF; DNA: TGCGCCAGCAGCTTGGACAGTGCCTACGAGCAGTACTTC
V: TRBV5-5; D: NA; size: NA; J: TRBJ1-2; CDR3: CASSFGSLGGSYGYTF; DNA: TGTGCCAGCAGCTTTGGGTCTTTGGGGGGGAGCTATGGCTACACCTTC
V: TRBV5-1; D: NA; size: NA; J: TRBJ1-6; CDR3: CASSPRGGNNSPLHF; DNA: TGCGCCAGCAGCCCCCGGGGGGGAAATAATTCACCCCTCCACTTT
V: TRBV21-1; D: NA; size: NA; J: TRBJ2-7; CDR3: CASSKTCDVAYEQYF; DNA: TGTGCCAGCAGCAAAACTTGCGATGTAGCCTACGAGCAGTACTTC
V: TRBV18; D: TRBD1; size: NA; J: TRBJ2-7; CDR3: CASSPDRESYEQYF; DNA: TGTGCCAGCTCACCAGACAGGGAGTCGTACGAGCAGTACTTC
V: TRBV7-3; D: TRBD1; size: NA; J: TRBJ2-1; CDR3: CASSSTGGYNEQFF; DNA: TGTGCCAGCAGCTCGACAGGGGGCTACAATGAGCAGTTCTTC
V: TRBV7-8; D: TRBD2; size: NA; J: TRBJ2-7; CDR3: CASSFPTAGDEGYEQYF; DNA: TGTGCCAGCAGCTTTCCGACCGCGGGGGATGAAGGCTACGAGCAGTACTTC
V: TRBV12-3/TRBV12-4; D: NA; size: NA; J: TRBJ1-2; CDR3: CASSFDSLYGYTF; DNA: TGTGCCAGCAGTTTCGACAGCCTCTATGGCTACACCTTC
V: TRBV28; D: TRBD1; size: NA; J: TRBJ2-7; CDR3: CASSSSRTGSYEQYF; DNA: TGTGCCAGCAGTTCCTCGCGGACAGGCAGCTACGAGCAGTACTTC
V: TRBV6-1; D: NA; size: NA; J: TRBJ2-1; CDR3: CASSEVREQFF; DNA: TGTGCCAGCAGTGAAGTTCGTGAGCAGTTCTTC
V: TRBV2; D: NA; size: NA; J: TRBJ2-7; CDR3: CASSDRAYEQYF; DNA: TGTGCCAGCAGTGACAGGGCGTACGAGCAGTACTTC
V: TRBV2; D: TRBD1; size: NA; J: TRBJ2-3; CDR3: CASSGDQGVGTDTQYF; DNA: TGTGCCAGCAGTGGGGATCAGGGGGTGGGCACAGATACGCAGTATTTT
V: TRBV9; D: TRBD2; size: NA; J: TRBJ2-1; CDR3: CASSVLAGGPNEQFF; DNA: TGTGCCAGCAGCGTACTAGCGGGGGGGCCAAATGAGCAGTTCTTC
V: TRBV18; D: NA; size: few; J: TRBJ2-1; CDR3: CASSYRSDEQFF; DNA: TGTGCCAGCTCGTACAGGTCCGATGAGCAGTTCTTC
V: TRBV12-3/TRBV12-4; D: NA; size: NA; J: TRBJ1-2; CDR3: CASSLGFNSYTF; DNA: TGTGCCAGCAGTTTAGGGTTTAACAGCTACACCTTC
V: TRBV4-1; D: NA; size: few; J: TRBJ1-1; CDR3: CASSQPVNTEAFF; DNA: TGCGCCAGCAGCCAACCAGTGAACACTGAAGCTTTCTTT